What follows are 14 T cell receptor beta chains derived from one specimen sequenced in a study of T cell repertoires in cytomegalovirus infection. TCRdb passed the reads through MiXCR, listing each CDR3 protein once. In the table there are around 740,000 distinct CDR3 sequences, 35% of which are singletons. Sequencing used PBMCs. These receptors originate from a human donor in good health (CMV status not recorded). Some clones in this sample may be carry-over from other donors' samples.

CDR3 sequence (DNA): TGTGCCACCAGCAGAACCGGGACAGGCGGCTACACCTTC. Residues: CATSRTGTGGYTF. V and J are TRBV15 and TRBJ1-2, with 8 bases fitting TRBD1. After removal of 2 bases from V and 8 bases from J, the junction contained 4 bases not matched to a gene. Looked up from germline, CDR1 is LNHNV and CDR2 is YYDKDF (reference sequence). The CDR3 is 13 amino acids.

Regarding this clonotype: A much more abundant neighbour one base away suggests this may be a read error. V usage is TRBV7-2 and J usage is TRBJ2-1; D gene ambiguous. The germline V gene encodes CDR1 SGHTA and CDR2 FQGNSA. The CDR3 has 17 residues. For the CDR3, the DNA is TGTGCCAGCAGCTTAGCAGGAAGCTATCACTCCTACAATGAGCAGCTCTTC. It codes for CASSLAGSYHSYNEQLF.

The gene calls are TRBV6-6 and TRBJ2-2; 10 bases line up with TRBD1. In germline, CDR1 is MNHNY, CDR2 SVGAGI (reference sequence). V lost 0 bases, J lost 8 bases, and 9 bases stayed unmatched. The CDR3 totals 17 residues. The CDR3 spells CASSYSGTGVLKGELFF. In DNA form, the CDR3 reads TGTGCCAGCAGTTACTCAGGGACAGGGGTCCTTAAGGGGGAGCTGTTTTTT.

This clonotype was detected a few times. The chain has TRBV7-2 and TRBJ2-7; D may be TRBD1 (5 bases). The V end was cut by 2 bases, the J end by 7 bases, with 18 bases between. From germline, CDR1 is SGHTA and CDR2 FQGNSA. The CDR3 totals 15 residues. This chain's CDR3 is CASSLKGAQAWEQYF. The CDR3 nucleotides are TGTGCCAGCAGCTTAAAAGGGGCGCAGGCTTGGGAGCAGTACTTC.

This clonotype occurred a few times. The J gene is TRBJ1-3, the V gene TRBV7-2; D is uncertain. The CDR3 has 12 amino acids. Germline loops: CDR1 SGHTA, CDR2 FQGNSA. V shed 5 bases and J shed 2 bases, with 4 bases lying between them. The DNA for the CDR3 is TGTGCCAGCAGCCACCCTGGAAACACCATATATTTT. Amino acid sequence: CASSHPGNTIYF.

V is TRBV19 and J is TRBJ2-7; 11 nucleotides line up with TRBD2. The CDR3 runs to 12 residues. CDR1 and CDR2 from the germline V gene are LNHDA and SQIVND (reference sequence). V dropped 9 bases and J dropped 5; count of bases not matched to a gene: 3. CDR3 nucleotide sequence: TGTGCCAGCGGGACTAGCGGCGACGAGCAGTACTTC. Amino acid sequence: CASGTSGDEQYF.

The genes are TRBV28 and TRBJ2-2; 7 bases line up with TRBD1. In germline, CDR1 is MDHEN, CDR2 SYDVKM. The CDR3 covers 14 residues. Losses at the gene ends were 8 bases for V and 1 base for J; bases not matched to a gene: 4. The CDR3 DNA reads TGTGCCAGCCTCGGACAGGAGAACACCGGGGAGCTGTTTTTT. It translates to CASLGQENTGELFF.

This clonotype came up a few times. The rearrangement joins TRBV20-1 to TRBJ1-2; D gene unclear. CDR1 is DFQATT and CDR2 is SNEGSKA in the germline V gene (reference sequence). Trimming stripped 1 base from V and 4 bases from J, with 7 bases between. The CDR3 is 12 amino acids. CDR3 DNA sequence: TGCAGTGCTAGAGGTTCCGTCTATGGCTACACCTTC. Protein: CSARGSVYGYTF.

This clonotype occurred a few times. Compared with germline, one end of the junction differs, possibly owing to a read error. This chain joins TRBV4-1 and TRBJ2-7, with D possibly called TRBD1 or TRBD2 (6 bases each). The CDR3 consists of 15 residues. Per the germline V gene, CDR1 is MGHRA and CDR2 is YSYEKL. The DNA of the CDR3 is TGTGCCAGCAGCCATGCCACAGGGACTGCCTACGAGCAGTACTTC. This codes for CASSHATGTAYEQYF.

This clonotype was counted only a few times. This chain joins TRBV20-1 and TRBJ2-3; tentatively, D is TRBD1 or TRBD2 (5 bases each). The CDR3 totals 16 residues. Trimming stripped 1 base from V and 1 base from J, with 15 bases between. Germline V gives CDR1 DFQATT, CDR2 SNEGSKA (reference sequence). The CDR3 sequence: CSARVPGRRRTDTQYF. The CDR3 nucleotides are TGCAGTGCTAGAGTCCCGGGACGGAGACGCACAGATACGCAGTATTTT.

This clonotype has ten or more counts. This chain joins TRBV7-8 and TRBJ2-7; D possibly uses TRBD1 or TRBD2 (5 bases each). CDR1 is SGHVS and CDR2 is FQNEAQ in the germline V gene. CDR3 length: 13 amino acids. V shed 4 bases and J shed 3 bases, with 10 bases lying between them. CDR3 nucleotides: TGTGCCAGCAGCTGGGACGACAGCTACGAGCAGTACTTC. Translating gives CASSWDDSYEQYF. The full variable domain, in which reference TRBV7-8 and TRBJ2-7 provide the parts outside the CDR3, is GAGVSQSPRYKVAKRGQDVALRCDPISGHVSLFWYQQALGQGPEFLTYFQNEAQLDKSGLPSDRFFAERPEGSVSTLKIQRTQQEDSAVYLCASSWDDSYEQYFGPGTRLTVT.

The J gene is TRBJ2-1, the V gene TRBV9; 14 bases map to TRBD2. The ends lost 2 bases at V and 7 bases at J; junction bases unmatched: 5. Germline CDR1 is SGDLS and CDR2 is YYNGEE. This CDR3 has 16 amino acids. The CDR3 loop reads CASSVAGTSGRNEQFF. The CDR3 region has the DNA TGTGCCAGCAGCGTTGCCGGGACTAGCGGGAGAAATGAGCAGTTCTTC.

This clonotype was observed at least ten times. The chain uses TRBV7-8 and TRBJ2-1, with 11 bases identical to TRBD2. After removal of 8 bases from V and 6 bases from J, the junction contained 18 bases not matched to a gene. Germline loops: CDR1 SGHVS, CDR2 FQNEAQ. The CDR3 loop spans 18 amino acids. CDR3 sequence (DNA): TGTGCCAGCGCAAACCCCGCCCATGGTAGCGGGAGGGTCAATGAGCAGTTCTTC. Translated, it gives CASANPAHGSGRVNEQFF.

This clonotype was seen only a few times. The V and J genes are TRBV7-3 and TRBJ2-2, with TRBD2 matching 14 bases. The CDR3 is made up of 20 amino acids. Germline V CDR1 and CDR2: SGHTA, FQGTGA. V dropped 5 bases and J dropped 2; count of bases not matched to a gene: 13. CDR3 in DNA: TGTGCCAGCAGCCCCAGGGGGACTAGCGGGGGCCTGTTAAACACCGGGGAGCTGTTTTTT. Encoded protein: CASSPRGTSGGLLNTGELFF.